This TCR beta chain was identified in a study of blood T cell repertoires in COVID-19. The germline CDR1 and CDR2 sequences are SNHLY and FYNNEI. V shed 5 bases and J shed 2 bases, with 10 bases lying between them. CDR3 size: 15 residues. This clone is a singleton in its sample. Libraries were prepared by immunoSEQ multiplex PCR; TCRdb keeps only in-frame clonotypes and omits some of them. The data contain roughly 160,000 clones, roughly 87% of them seen just once; the ten biggest clones take up less than 5%. V and J are TRBV2 and TRBJ1-6, with no clear D. The clonotype originates from an older woman who had recovered from COVID-19. Sequencing was carried out using peripheral blood. CDR3 sequence reads: CASSPGGTYNSPLHF. In DNA, the CDR3 is TGTGCCAGCAGTCCTGGAGGGACCTATAATTCACCCCTCCACTTT.